This T cell receptor (beta chain) was profiled in a study of blood T cell repertoires in COVID-19. For the study at large: The origin of the acute and convalescent COVID-19 samples was the United States, Italy and Spain. PBMCs, B-cell-depleted T cells, or T cells provided the cDNA or gDNA that made up the material.

Some clones are missing from TCRdb's copy, which holds only in-frame ones; the method was immunoSEQ multiplex PCR. The table records about 170,000 clones, approximately 85% of them present only once. Specimen: peripheral blood. The clonotype originates from a man aged 55 to 70 who had recovered from COVID-19.

The CDR3 sequence: CASSLSGSSYNEQFF. The CDR3 DNA follows: TGTGCCAGCAGCTTGTCGGGGAGCTCCTACAATGAGCAGTTCTTC. The rearrangement joins TRBV5-8 to TRBJ2-1; maybe TRBD2 (5 bases). V was trimmed by 1 base and J by 0 bases, leaving 8 bases between them. Germline loops: CDR1 SGHTS, CDR2 YDEGEE. This CDR3 contains 15 residues.